This T cell receptor beta chain emerged from a study of human T cells and chemical hapten exposure (dated by TCRdb to the early 2020s). Concerning the study at large: For sensitization, 2% DPC in acetone was applied to a roughly 2 cm by roughly 2 cm area of upper inner arm skin. Patients additionally received weekly therapeutic DPC doses to the scalp throughout the roughly 24-week study period. Patch testing on the upper back used Finn chambers containing 0.01% DPC, with scoring done after 6 days according to International Contact Dermatitis Research Group standards. The mostly female patient cohort included alopecia areata with under or over 50% scalp involvement, alopecia totalis and alopecia universalis. Libraries were combined into a pool for sequencing, and differences in TCR yield between samples came mainly from small differences in library volumes within the pool. Peripheral blood TCR repertoire changes were tracked in vivo in alopecia patients during primary and secondary sensitization to the hapten diphenylcyclopropenone (DPC). Blood samples were taken from patients before sensitization (week 0) and at 2, 6 and about 24 weeks after DPC sensitization. Blood for TCR sequencing was provided by twenty-nine alopecia patients at one to four time points (pre-sensitization, 2, 6 and 24 weeks).

Overall results and qualifications from the work: Patch test score correlated positively with the number of PT1 expanded TCRs, reaching significance at thresholds 8, 16 and 32 but not at 4. Because every patient had alopecia, a presumed autoimmune disease, the patients' immune response might differ from that of healthy individuals. No change with DPC sensitization was found in the number of TCRs above 1 in 1000 frequency, and no evidence of global repertoire structure alterations was found. After repeated subsampling, the strength of the expansion versus patch-test correlation and the threshold at which it became significant changed. Compared with pre-sensitization or healthy control sets, expanded TCRs formed significantly more large CDR3 similarity clusters, which is consistent with antigen-driven responses.

From its cysteine to its phenylalanine, the CDR3 spans 14 amino acids. Only the CDR3 part of the read is kept: 42 bases, read in frame from the first base. The germline V gene provides CDR1 ENHRY and CDR2 SYGVKD. V and J are truncated by 7 bases and 5 bases respectively, leaving an intervening sequence of 16 bases. Libraries were made using RACE. TCRdb lists the instrument as NextSeq 500. During library preparation, unique molecular identifiers were attached to individual cDNA molecules so that TCRs could be counted in a quantitative, reproducible way. For every blood RNA sample, sequencing covered both the TCR alpha and TCR beta chains. On the study's bioinformatics: Samples had a median of roughly 91,000 TCRs, with a range from about 23,224 to 690,600. The Decombinator software suite was used to annotate V, J and CDR3 in the TCR reads. To make PS versus PT1 abundance plots, every sample was subsampled to the same number of TCRs (28,000). TCRs were defined as expanded if absent before sensitization and observed at least eight times at the 2-week time point. In TCRdb, the public reads were trimmed at Q25 with fastp and aligned with MiXCR, with productive beta chains retained. One record per CDR3 amino acid sequence lists the most common genes and DNA. TCRdb assigned the V and J calls; the authors' analysis was not used. This sample gives under 450,000 distinct CDR3 sequences in total; about 6% of them show up just once. Clones ranked in the top ten supply about 5% of the sample.

The time point label of this sample denotes: patch test 2, 6 weeks after DPC sensitization. The treatment or condition label of this sample denotes: therapeutic diphenylcyclopropenone sensitization with weekly scalp DPC. At each patch-test visit, blood was drawn before the patch test was applied. Eligible patients were aged 18 to 70, diagnosed with alopecia, deemed suitable for DPC therapy, and excluded if pregnant. Total RNA was isolated from unfractionated whole blood collected in Tempus Blood RNA tubes. This clonotype was observed a few times. It has no known antigen specificity. The record has no base qualities; no much larger clone is one base away.

Here the chain combines TRBV10-3 and TRBJ2-3, and possibly TRBD1, on 6 matching bases. The sequenced sample was whole blood, obtained in connection with sensitization to the hapten diphenylcyclopropenone (DPC). This TCR was sampled from a woman aged 18-35 years with alopecia areata. Some clones in this sample may be carry-over from other donors' samples. Here the CDR3 is given as CAIKKGVDRDTQYF. The DNA is TGTGCCATCAAGAAGGGGGTGGATCGAGATACGCAGTATTTT.